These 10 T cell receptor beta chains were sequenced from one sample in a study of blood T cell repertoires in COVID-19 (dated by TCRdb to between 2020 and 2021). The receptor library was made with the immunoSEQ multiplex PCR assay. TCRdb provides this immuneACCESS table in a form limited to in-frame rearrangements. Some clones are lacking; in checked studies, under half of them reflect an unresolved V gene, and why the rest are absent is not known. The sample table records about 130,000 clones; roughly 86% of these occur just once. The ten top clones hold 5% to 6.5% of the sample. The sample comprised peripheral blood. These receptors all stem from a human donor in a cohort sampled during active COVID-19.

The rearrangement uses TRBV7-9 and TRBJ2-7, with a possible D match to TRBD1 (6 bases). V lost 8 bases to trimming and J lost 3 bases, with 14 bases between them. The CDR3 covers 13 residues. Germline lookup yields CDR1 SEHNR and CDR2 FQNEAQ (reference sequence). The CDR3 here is CASAVGQFYEQYF. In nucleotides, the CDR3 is TGTGCCAGCGCCGTAGGACAGTTCTACGAGCAGTACTTC.

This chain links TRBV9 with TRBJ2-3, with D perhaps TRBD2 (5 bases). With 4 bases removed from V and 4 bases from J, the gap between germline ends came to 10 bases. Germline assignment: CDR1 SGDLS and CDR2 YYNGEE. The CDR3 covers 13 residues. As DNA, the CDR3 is TGTGCCAGCAGCAACCGGCGGGCAGATACGCAGTATTTT. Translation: CASSNRRADTQYF. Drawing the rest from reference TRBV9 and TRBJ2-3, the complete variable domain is DSGVTQTPKHLITATGQRVTLRCSPRSGDLSVYWYQQSLDQGLQFLIQYYNGEERAKGNILERFSAQQFPDLHSELNLSSLELGDSALYFCASSNRRADTQYFGPGTRLTVL.

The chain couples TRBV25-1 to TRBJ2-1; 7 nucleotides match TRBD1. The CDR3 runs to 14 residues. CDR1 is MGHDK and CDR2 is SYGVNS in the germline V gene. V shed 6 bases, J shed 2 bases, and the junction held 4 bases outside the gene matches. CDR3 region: CASRGQPTYNEQFF. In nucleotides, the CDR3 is TGTGCCAGCAGGGGACAGCCGACCTACAATGAGCAGTTCTTC.

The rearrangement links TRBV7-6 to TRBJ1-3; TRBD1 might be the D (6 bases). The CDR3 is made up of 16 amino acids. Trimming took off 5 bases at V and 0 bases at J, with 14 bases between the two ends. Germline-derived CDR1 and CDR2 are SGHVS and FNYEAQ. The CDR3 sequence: CASSPAQGLSGNTIYF. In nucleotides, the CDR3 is TGTGCCAGCAGCCCCGCACAGGGCCTCTCTGGAAACACCATATATTTT.

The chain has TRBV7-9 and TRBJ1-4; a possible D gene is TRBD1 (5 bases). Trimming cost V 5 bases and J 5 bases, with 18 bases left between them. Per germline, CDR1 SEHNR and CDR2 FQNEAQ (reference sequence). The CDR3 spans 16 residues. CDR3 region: CASSHYSPGKNEKLFF. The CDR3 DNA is TGTGCCAGCAGCCATTACTCTCCAGGGAAGAATGAAAAACTGTTTTTT.

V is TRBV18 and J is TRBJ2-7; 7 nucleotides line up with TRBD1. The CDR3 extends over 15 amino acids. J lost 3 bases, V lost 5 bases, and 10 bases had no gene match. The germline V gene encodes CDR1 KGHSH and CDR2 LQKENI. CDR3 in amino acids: CASSVSRGQDYEQYF. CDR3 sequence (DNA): TGTGCCAGCTCAGTGAGTCGCGGACAGGACTACGAGCAGTACTTC.

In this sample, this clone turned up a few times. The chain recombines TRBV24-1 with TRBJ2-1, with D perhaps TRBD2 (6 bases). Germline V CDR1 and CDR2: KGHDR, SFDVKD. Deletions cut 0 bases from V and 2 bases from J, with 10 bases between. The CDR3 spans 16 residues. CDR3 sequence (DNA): TGTGCCACCAGTGATTTGAGTAGCGGACCCTACAATGAGCAGTTCTTC. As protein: CATSDLSSGPYNEQFF.

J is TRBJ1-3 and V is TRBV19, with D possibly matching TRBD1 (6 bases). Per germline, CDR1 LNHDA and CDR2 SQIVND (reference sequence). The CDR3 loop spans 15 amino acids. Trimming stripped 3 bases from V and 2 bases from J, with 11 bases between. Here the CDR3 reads CASSIPRTAGNTIYF. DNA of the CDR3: TGTGCCAGTAGTATCCCGCGGACAGCTGGAAACACCATATATTTT.

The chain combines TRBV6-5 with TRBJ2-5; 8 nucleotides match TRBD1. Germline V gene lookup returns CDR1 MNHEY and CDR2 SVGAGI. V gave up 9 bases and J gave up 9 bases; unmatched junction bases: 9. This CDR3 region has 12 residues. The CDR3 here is CARGTGSWAQYF. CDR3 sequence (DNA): TGTGCCAGGGGGACAGGCAGCTGGGCCCAGTACTTC.

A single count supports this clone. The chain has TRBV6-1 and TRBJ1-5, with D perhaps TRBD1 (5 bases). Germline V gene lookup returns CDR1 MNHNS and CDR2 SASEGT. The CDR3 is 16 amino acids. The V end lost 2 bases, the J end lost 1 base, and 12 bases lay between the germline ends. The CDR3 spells CASSERAGNSNQPQHF. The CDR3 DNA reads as TGTGCCAGCAGTGAAAGGGCAGGGAACAGCAATCAGCCCCAGCATTTT.